This T cell receptor (beta chain) is from a study of T cell responses to AZD1222 COVID-19 vaccine. The study, taken as a whole, reports: Repertoire samples came only from after the peak T cell response. The donor cohort was predominantly white British with a female majority, and clonal diversity may have been underestimated.

Measured with immunoSEQ multiplex PCR; TCRdb has only the in-frame clones, and not every one. The sample has approximately 120,000 clones, roughly 92% seen once. In germline, CDR1 is KGHSH, CDR2 LQKENI. CDR3 length equals 15 residues. The ends were cut back, 4 bases at V and 9 bases at J, with 21 bases in the middle. Regarding this clone: The target antigen is unknown.

This specimen was peripheral blood, taken on day 0 of AZD1222 vaccination. J is TRBJ2-5 and V is TRBV18; D perhaps matches TRBD2 (6 bases). The receptor was isolated from an adult in good health. In nucleotides, the CDR3 is TGTGCCAGCTCACTCGACAGACCGGGGGTTGTTCCCCAGTACTTC. This gives the protein CASSLDRPGVVPQYF.